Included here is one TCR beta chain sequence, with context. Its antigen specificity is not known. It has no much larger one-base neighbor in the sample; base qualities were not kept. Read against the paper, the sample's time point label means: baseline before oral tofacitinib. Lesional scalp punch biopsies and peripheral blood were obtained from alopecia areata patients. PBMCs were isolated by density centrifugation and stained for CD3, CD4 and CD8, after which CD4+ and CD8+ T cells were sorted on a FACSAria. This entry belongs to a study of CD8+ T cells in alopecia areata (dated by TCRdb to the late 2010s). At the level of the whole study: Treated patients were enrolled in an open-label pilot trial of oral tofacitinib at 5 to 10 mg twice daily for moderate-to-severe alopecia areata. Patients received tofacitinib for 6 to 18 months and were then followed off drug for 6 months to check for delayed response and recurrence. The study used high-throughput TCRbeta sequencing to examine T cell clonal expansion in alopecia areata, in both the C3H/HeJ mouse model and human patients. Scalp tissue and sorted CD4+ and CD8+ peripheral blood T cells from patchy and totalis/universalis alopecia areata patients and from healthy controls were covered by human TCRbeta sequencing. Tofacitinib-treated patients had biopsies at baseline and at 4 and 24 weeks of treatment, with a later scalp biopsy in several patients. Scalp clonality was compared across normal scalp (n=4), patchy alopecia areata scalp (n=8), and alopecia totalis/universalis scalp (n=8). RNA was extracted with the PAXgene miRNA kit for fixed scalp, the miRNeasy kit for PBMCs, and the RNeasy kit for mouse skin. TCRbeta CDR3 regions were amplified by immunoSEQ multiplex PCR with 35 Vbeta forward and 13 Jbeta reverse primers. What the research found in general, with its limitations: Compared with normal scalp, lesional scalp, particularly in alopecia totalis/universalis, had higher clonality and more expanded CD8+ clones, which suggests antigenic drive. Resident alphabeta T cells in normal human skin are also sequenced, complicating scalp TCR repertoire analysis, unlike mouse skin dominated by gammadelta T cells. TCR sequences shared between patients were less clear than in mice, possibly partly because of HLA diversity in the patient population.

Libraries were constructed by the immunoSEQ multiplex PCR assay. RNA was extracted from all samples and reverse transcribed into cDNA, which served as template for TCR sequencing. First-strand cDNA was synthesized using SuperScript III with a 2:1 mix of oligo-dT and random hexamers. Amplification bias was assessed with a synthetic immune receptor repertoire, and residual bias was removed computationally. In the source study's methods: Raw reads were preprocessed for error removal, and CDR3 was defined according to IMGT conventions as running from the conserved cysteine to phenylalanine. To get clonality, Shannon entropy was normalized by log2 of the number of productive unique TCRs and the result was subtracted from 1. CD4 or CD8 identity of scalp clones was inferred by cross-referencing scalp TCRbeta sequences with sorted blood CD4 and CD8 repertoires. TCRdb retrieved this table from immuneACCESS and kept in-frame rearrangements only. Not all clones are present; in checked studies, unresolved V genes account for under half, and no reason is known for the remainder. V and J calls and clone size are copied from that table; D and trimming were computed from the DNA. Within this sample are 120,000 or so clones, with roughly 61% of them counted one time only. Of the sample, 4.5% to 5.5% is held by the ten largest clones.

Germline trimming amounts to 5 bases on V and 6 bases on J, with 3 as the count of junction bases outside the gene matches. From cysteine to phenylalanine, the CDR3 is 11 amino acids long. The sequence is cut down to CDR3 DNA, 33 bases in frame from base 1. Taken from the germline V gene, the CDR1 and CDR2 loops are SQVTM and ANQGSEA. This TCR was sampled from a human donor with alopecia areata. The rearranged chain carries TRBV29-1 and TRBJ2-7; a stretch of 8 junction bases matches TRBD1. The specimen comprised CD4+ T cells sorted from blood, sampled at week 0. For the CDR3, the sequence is CSVLQGVEQYF. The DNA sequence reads TGCAGCGTTCTACAGGGGGTCGAGCAGTACTTC.